One and the same sample provided the 17 T cell receptor beta chains below, sequenced in a study of early T cells in non-severe SARS-CoV-2 infection. TCRdb ran MiXCR on the 5' RACE reads and lists one entry per CDR3 protein. The sample lists approximately 69,000 distinct CDR3 sequences, 11% occurring once. The sample in question was whole blood, obtained at baseline. These TCRs come from an adult who was a healthcare worker with PCR-confirmed SARS-CoV-2 infection or an uninfected control (not recorded which).

This clonotype was recorded many times. The chain recombines TRBV7-9 with TRBJ2-7, with unresolved D. Germline CDR1 and CDR2: SEHNR and FQNEAQ (reference sequence). V dropped 0 bases and J dropped 9 bases, with 12 bases sitting between them. This CDR3 region has 13 residues. The CDR3: CASSLALGVGQYF. The CDR3 coding sequence is TGTGCCAGCAGCTTAGCGCTTGGGGTAGGGCAGTACTTC.

This clonotype has a handful of counts. V usage is TRBV7-9 and J usage is TRBJ2-3; no reliable D call. Germline CDR1 SEHNR, CDR2 FQNEAQ (reference sequence). Between the trimmed V and J ends, which lost 7 bases and 3 bases, there was a span of 11 bases. CDR3 length equals 13 residues. For the CDR3, the DNA is TGTGCCAGCAACGAGTTAGAGACAGATACGCAGTATTTT. Residues: CASNELETDTQYF.

The V gene is TRBV20-1, the J gene TRBJ1-2; D unresolved. From germline, CDR1 is DFQATT and CDR2 SNEGSKA (reference sequence). This CDR3 spans 11 amino acids. The V gene lost 5 bases and the J gene lost 1 base, with 5 bases spanning the gap. The CDR3 DNA follows: TGCAGTGCTGCAGATAACTATGGCTACACCTTC. Protein sequence: CSAADNYGYTF.

The genes are TRBV29-1 and TRBJ1-3; TRBD1 agrees at 11 bases. CDR1 and CDR2 from the germline V gene are SQVTM and ANQGSEA. V trimming: 7 bases; J trimming: 0 bases; junction bases outside the gene matches: 2. The CDR3 runs 14 residues. CDR3 residues: CSADRGLSGNTIYF. The CDR3 nucleotides are TGCAGCGCGGACAGGGGGCTCTCTGGAAACACCATATATTTT. Based on the CDR3 plus reference TRBV29-1 and TRBJ1-3, the full variable domain is SAVISQKPSRDICQRGTSLTIQCQVDSQVTMMFWYRQQPGQSLTLIATANQGSEATYESGFVIDKFPISRPNLTFSTLTVSNMSPEDSSIYLCSADRGLSGNTIYFGEGSWLTVV.

The J gene is TRBJ2-5, the V gene TRBV5-1; a possible D gene is TRBD1 (6 bases). Germline loops: CDR1 SGHRS, CDR2 YFSETQ. Trimming removed 2 bases at V and 2 bases at J, with 10 bases between. The CDR3 sequence is 14 residues long. This CDR3 is CASSFGTTQETQYF. The CDR3 bases are TGCGCCAGCAGCTTCGGGACAACTCAAGAGACCCAGTACTTC.

The chain couples TRBV5-1 to TRBJ2-3; the D is unclear. The V gene's germline CDR1 is SGHRS and CDR2 YFSETQ. The CDR3 has 13 residues. V lost 3 bases and J 8 bases, leaving 13 bases between the germline ends. Here the CDR3 DNA reads TGCGCCAGCAGCTCAGTGCCCCGCGGTACGCAGTATTTT. Its translation is CASSSVPRGTQYF.

This clonotype showed up many times. The CDR3 bases are TGCAGTGCTAGAGTGAAAAATCAGGGGCCCCTTGAGGTGTTTTTT. Translated: CSARVKNQGPLEVFF. This chain connects TRBV20-1 to TRBJ2-2; the D gene is possibly TRBD1 (6 bases). Deletions cut 1 base from V and 15 bases from J, with 24 bases between. This CDR3 is built from 15 residues. Germline V CDR1 and CDR2: DFQATT, SNEGSKA (reference sequence).

This clonotype was seen many times. The chain joins TRBV7-8 to TRBJ2-4; no clear D gene. Germline V gene lookup returns CDR1 SGHVS and CDR2 FQNEAQ. This CDR3 comprises 16 residues. V was clipped by 6 bases and J by 0 bases, with 15 bases between them. The DNA for the CDR3 is TGTGCCAGCAGGCCAGGACGTATACTAGCCAAAAACATTCAGTACTTC. As protein: CASRPGRILAKNIQYF.

The J gene is TRBJ2-1, the V gene TRBV7-9; the D is unclear. Trimming cost V 5 bases and J 4 bases, with 12 bases left between them. Germline V gene data show CDR1 as SEHNR and CDR2 as FQNEAQ (reference sequence). The CDR3 is 14 amino acids. Written as DNA, the CDR3 is TGTGCCAGCAGCGAACGGGTCGCTTACAATGAGCAGTTCTTC. It codes for CASSERVAYNEQFF.

V gene TRBV20-1 combines with J gene TRBJ2-1, with 8 bases lining up with TRBD2. In germline, CDR1 is DFQATT, CDR2 SNEGSKA (reference sequence). The V gene end was trimmed by 0 bases and the J gene end by 4 bases; junction bases not matched to a gene: 5. This CDR3 has 15 amino acids. The CDR3 region is CSARDPAGGYNEQFF. DNA of the CDR3: TGCAGTGCTAGAGACCCGGCGGGAGGATACAATGAGCAGTTCTTC.

In its sample, this clonotype was seen a few times. The J gene is TRBJ1-2, the V gene TRBV9, with no clear D. The CDR3 is made up of 15 amino acids. CDR1 is SGDLS and CDR2 is YYNGEE in the germline V gene. V was clipped by 3 bases and J by 0 bases, with 12 bases between them. The CDR3 sequence is CASSALTNTNYGYTF. CDR3 DNA sequence: TGTGCCAGCAGCGCTTTGACAAATACTAACTATGGCTACACCTTC.

This clonotype was counted at least ten times. This chain uses TRBV4-1 with TRBJ1-4; TRBD1 matches at 7 bases. Germline lookup yields CDR1 MGHRA and CDR2 YSYEKL. The CDR3 is 13 residues long. With 7 bases clipped from V and 6 bases from J, the junction kept 5 bases outside the gene matches. The CDR3 is CASTPGGDEKLFF. In DNA form, the CDR3 reads TGCGCCAGCACCCCAGGGGGGGATGAAAAACTGTTTTTT.

This clonotype showed up many times. The chain carries TRBV7-9 and TRBJ1-1, with D tentatively TRBD1 (5 bases). V was cut by 0 bases and J by 6 bases, with 11 bases left in between. Per the germline V gene, CDR1 is SEHNR and CDR2 is FQNEAQ (reference sequence). The CDR3 totals 14 residues. The CDR3: CASSLASSGAEAFF. CDR3 sequence (DNA): TGTGCCAGCAGCTTAGCGTCGTCGGGGGCTGAAGCTTTCTTT.

Here the CDR3 reads CASRKRQGLNYGYTF. CDR3 DNA: TGTGCCAGCAGAAAAAGACAGGGGTTGAACTATGGCTACACCTTC. The chain is built from TRBV2 and TRBJ1-2; 8 bases fit TRBD1. Trimming cost V 6 bases and J 2 bases; bases outside gene matches: 8. Germline CDR1 reads SNHLY; CDR2 reads FYNNEI. The CDR3 runs to 15 residues.

The gene calls are TRBV5-4 and TRBJ2-7, with 11 bases fitting TRBD2. The trim removed 4 bases at V and 6 bases at J, leaving 12 bases unmatched. Per the germline V gene, CDR1 is SGHNT and CDR2 is YYREEE (reference sequence). The CDR3 sequence is 16 residues long. CDR3 sequence (DNA): TGTGCCAGCAGCCTACCCGGACTAGCGGGCCCAGGCGAGCAGTACTTC. Amino acids: CASSLPGLAGPGEQYF. Complete variable domain (other parts from reference TRBV5-4 and TRBJ2-7): ETGVTQSPTHLIKTRGQQVTLRCSSQSGHNTVSWYQQALGQGPQFIFQYYREEENGRGNFPPRFSGLQFPNYSSELNVNALELDDSALYLCASSLPGLAGPGEQYFGPGTRLTVT.

Note on this clonotype: This could be a read error, since a much larger clone is one nucleotide away. The chain links TRBV3-1 to TRBJ1-2, with TRBD1 matching over 7 bases. The CDR3 totals 13 residues. Germline V gene sequence: CDR1 LGHDT, CDR2 YNNKEL (reference sequence). The CDR3 DNA is TGTGTCAGCAGCCAGGGGGTGGGGTATGGCTACACCTTC. This codes for CVSSQGVGYGYTF.

This clonotype was picked up many times. The chain has TRBV5-1 and TRBJ2-1; TRBD2 matches at 14 bases. Germline CDR1 is SGHRS and CDR2 is YFSETQ. With 4 bases clipped from V and 2 bases from J, the junction kept 5 bases outside the gene matches. The CDR3 extends over 17 amino acids. The CDR3 reads CASSPGLAGVPYNEQFF. The CDR3 DNA follows: TGCGCCAGCAGCCCGGGACTAGCGGGAGTACCCTACAATGAGCAGTTCTTC.